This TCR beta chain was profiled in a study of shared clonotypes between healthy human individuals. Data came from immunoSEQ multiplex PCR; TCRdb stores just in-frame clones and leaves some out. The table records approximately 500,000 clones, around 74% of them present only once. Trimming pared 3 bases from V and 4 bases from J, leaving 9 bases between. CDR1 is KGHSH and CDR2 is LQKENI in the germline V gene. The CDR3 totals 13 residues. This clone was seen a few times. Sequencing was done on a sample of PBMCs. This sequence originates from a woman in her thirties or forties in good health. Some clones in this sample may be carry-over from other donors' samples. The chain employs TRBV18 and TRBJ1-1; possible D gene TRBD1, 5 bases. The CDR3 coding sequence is TGTGCCAGCTCACCCGACAGTTCCACTGAAGCTTTCTTT. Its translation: CASSPDSSTEAFF. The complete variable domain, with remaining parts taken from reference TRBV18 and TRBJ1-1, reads NAGVMQNPRHLVRRRGQEARLRCSPMKGHSHVYWYRQLPEEGLKFMVYLQKENIIDESGMPKERFSAEFPKEGPSILRIQQVVRGDSAAYFCASSPDSSTEAFFGQGTRLTVV.